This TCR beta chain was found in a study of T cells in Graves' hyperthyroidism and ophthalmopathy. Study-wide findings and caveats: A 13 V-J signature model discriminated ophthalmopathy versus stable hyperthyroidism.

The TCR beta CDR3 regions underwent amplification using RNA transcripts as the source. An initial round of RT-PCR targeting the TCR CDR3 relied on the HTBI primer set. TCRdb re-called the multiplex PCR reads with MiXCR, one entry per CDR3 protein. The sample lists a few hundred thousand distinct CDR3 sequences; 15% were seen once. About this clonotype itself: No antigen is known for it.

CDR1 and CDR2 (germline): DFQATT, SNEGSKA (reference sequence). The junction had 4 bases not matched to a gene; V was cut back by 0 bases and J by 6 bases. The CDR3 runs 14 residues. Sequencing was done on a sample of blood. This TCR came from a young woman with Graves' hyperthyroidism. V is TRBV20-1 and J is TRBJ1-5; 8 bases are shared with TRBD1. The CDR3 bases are TGCAGTGCTAGAGACTGGACAGGGACTCAGCCCCAGCATTTT. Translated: CSARDWTGTQPQHF.